This TCR beta chain was sequenced for a study of blood T cell repertoires in COVID-19. About the research overall: The study drew acute and convalescent COVID-19 samples from the United States, Italy and Spain. PBMCs, B-cell-depleted T cells, or T cells were the source of the cDNA or gDNA that made up the material.

Measured with immunoSEQ multiplex PCR; TCRdb has only the in-frame clones, and not every one. Here the sample spans roughly 68,000 clones, 91% being singletons. In its sample, this clone was seen once. The receptor was derived from a man in his forties or fifties with COVID-19, enrolled during active disease. Sequenced: peripheral blood.

The CDR3 coding sequence is TGCGCCAGCAGCCAAGAGCCGGGACAGGGGGTTTTTTACGAGCAGTACTTC. It encodes CASSQEPGQGVFYEQYF. V usage is TRBV4-1 and J usage is TRBJ2-7; 11 bases are shared with TRBD1. Germline V gene sequence: CDR1 MGHRA, CDR2 YSYEKL. The trim removed 0 bases at V and 4 bases at J, leaving 8 bases unmatched. This CDR3 is 17 amino acids long.